A selection of T cell receptor beta chains follows, all from one sample in a study. Some clones are missing from TCRdb's copy, which holds only in-frame ones; the method was immunoSEQ multiplex PCR. The sample contains about 68,000 clones, about 93% of which appear only once. The sample comprised PBMCs. The source of these receptors is a man aged 35 to 55 with rheumatoid arthritis. Each CDR3 is given with its conserved first and last residue. A D gene is named only where the DNA matches it firmly. Size is stated for part of the rows, as once, few or many counts, or as a class when the clone is expanded.

CDR3aa,CDR3nt,d_gene,v_gene,j_gene,abundance
CASSTSTTDTQYF,TGTGCCAGCAGCACCTCAACCACAGATACGCAGTATTTT,-,TRBV7-6,TRBJ2-3,-
CASSNPGQGPYEQYF,TGTGCCAGCAGTAATCCGGGACAGGGTCCCTACGAGCAGTACTTC,TRBD1,TRBV6-5,TRBJ2-7,-
CASSSLGDDIQYF,TGTGCCAGCAGCTCGTTGGGGGATGACATTCAGTACTTC,-,TRBV7-3,TRBJ2-4,-
CSVEGASNTGELFF,TGCAGCGTTGAAGGGGCTAGCAACACCGGGGAGCTGTTTTTT,-,TRBV29-1,TRBJ2-2,-
CATSRARELFF,TGTGCCACCAGCAGAGCACGGGAGCTGTTTTTT,-,TRBV15,TRBJ2-2,once
CASSLRRGGQETQYF,TGTGCCAGCAGCTTACGGCGCGGGGGGCAAGAGACCCAGTACTTC,TRBD2,TRBV7-3,TRBJ2-5,-
CATSRGTVATNEKLFF,TGTGCCACCAGCAGAGGGACGGTTGCAACTAATGAAAAACTGTTTTTT,-,TRBV15,TRBJ1-4,-
CASKGQAGSNEKLFF,TGTGCCAGCAAGGGACAGGCAGGTTCAAATGAAAAACTGTTTTTT,TRBD1,TRBV6-5,TRBJ1-4,-
CSVASESRTGNYGYTF,TGCAGCGTTGCCTCTGAATCCCGAACGGGTAACTATGGCTACACCTTC,-,TRBV29-1,TRBJ1-2,-
CASSLQAADSYEQYF,TGTGCCAGCAGTTTACAGGCAGCAGACTCCTACGAGCAGTACTTC,-,TRBV28,TRBJ2-7,-
CASSYPGVNTEAFF,TGTGCCAGCAGTTACCCAGGGGTGAACACTGAAGCTTTCTTT,-,TRBV6-6,TRBJ1-1,-